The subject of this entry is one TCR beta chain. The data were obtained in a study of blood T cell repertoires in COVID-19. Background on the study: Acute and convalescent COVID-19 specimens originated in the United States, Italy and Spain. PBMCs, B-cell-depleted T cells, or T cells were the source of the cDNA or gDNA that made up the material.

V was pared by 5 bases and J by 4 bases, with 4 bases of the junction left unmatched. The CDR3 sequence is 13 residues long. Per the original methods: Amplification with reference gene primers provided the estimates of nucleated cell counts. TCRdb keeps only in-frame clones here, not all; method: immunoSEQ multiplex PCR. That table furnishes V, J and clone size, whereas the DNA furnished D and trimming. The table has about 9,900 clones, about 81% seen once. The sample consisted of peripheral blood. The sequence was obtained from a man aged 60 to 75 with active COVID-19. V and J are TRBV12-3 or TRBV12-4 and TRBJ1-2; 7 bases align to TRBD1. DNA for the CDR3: TGTGCCAGCAGTCCGACAGGGAGCTATGGCTACACCTTC. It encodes CASSPTGSYGYTF.